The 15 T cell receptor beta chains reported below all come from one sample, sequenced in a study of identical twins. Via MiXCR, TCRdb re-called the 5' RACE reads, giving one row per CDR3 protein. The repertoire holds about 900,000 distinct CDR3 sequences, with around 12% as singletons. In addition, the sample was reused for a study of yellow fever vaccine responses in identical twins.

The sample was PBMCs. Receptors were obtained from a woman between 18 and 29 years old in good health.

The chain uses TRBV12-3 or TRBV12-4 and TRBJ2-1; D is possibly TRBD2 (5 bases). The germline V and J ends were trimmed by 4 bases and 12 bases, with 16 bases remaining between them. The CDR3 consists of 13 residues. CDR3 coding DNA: TGTGCCAGCAGTTCCGGGATAAATAAGGGGCAGTTCTTC. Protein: CASSSGINKGQFF.

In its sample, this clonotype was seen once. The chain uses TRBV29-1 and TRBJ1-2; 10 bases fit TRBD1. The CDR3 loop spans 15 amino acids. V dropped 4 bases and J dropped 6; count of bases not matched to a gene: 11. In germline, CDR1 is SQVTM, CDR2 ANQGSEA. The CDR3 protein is CSVVGHRDRGDGYTF. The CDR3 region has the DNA TGCAGCGTTGTGGGGCACCGGGACAGGGGAGATGGCTACACCTTC.

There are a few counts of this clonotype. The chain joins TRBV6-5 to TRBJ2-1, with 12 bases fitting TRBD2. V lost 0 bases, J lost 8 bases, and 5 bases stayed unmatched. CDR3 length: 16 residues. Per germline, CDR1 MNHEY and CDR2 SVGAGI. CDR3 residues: CASSYSSSGRVDEQFF. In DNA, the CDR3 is TGTGCCAGCAGTTACTCGTCTAGCGGGAGGGTCGATGAGCAGTTCTTC.

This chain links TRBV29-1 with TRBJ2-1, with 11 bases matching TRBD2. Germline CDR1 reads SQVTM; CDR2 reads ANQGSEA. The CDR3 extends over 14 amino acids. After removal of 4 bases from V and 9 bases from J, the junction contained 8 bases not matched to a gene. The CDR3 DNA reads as TGCAGCGTTGCAGGTCTAGCGGGGGGTGGTGAGCAGTTCTTC. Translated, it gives CSVAGLAGGGEQFF.

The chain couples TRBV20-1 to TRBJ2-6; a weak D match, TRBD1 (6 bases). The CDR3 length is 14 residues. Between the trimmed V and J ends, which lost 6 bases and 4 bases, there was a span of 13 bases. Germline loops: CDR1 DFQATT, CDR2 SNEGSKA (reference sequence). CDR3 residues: CSATTGTGANVLTF. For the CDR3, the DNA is TGCAGTGCCACTACAGGGACCGGGGCCAACGTCCTGACTTTC.

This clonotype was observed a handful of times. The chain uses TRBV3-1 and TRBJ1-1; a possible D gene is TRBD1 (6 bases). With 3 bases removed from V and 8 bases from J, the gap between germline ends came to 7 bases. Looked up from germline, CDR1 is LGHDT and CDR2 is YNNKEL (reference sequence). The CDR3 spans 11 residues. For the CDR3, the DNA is TGTGCCAGCAGCCACAGGGGAGAAGCTTTCTTT. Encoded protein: CASSHRGEAFF.

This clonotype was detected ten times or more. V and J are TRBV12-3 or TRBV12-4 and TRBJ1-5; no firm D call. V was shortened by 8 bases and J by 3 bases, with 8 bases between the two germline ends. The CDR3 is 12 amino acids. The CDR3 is CASGRHNQPQHF. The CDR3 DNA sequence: TGTGCCAGCGGCCGCCACAATCAGCCCCAGCATTTT.

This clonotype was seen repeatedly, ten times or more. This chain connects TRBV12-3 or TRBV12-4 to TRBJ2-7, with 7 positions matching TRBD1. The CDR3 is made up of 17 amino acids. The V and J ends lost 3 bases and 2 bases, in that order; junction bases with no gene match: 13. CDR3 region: CASSFPRTGQRTYEQYF. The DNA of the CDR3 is TGTGCCAGCAGTTTCCCTCGTACGGGACAGAGAACCTACGAGCAGTACTTC.

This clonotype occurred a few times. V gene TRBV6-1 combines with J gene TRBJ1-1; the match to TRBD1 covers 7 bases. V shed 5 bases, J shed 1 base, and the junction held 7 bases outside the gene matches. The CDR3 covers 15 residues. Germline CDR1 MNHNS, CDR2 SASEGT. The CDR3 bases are TGTGCCAGCAGTAAAATCAGGGGGGCGAACACTGAAGCTTTCTTT. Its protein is CASSKIRGANTEAFF.

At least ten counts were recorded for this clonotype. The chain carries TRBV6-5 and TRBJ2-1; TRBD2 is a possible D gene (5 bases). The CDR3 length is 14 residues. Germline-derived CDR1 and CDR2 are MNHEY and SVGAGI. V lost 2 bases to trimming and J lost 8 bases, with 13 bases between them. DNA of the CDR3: TGTGCCAGCAGTTACAGGTTCTATAGCGATGAGCAGTTCTTC. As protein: CASSYRFYSDEQFF.

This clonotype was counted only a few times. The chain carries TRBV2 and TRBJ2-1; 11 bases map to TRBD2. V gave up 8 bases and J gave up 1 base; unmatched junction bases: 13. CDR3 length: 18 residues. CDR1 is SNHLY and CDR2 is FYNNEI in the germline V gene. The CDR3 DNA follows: TGTGCCAGCTGGGGAGAACTAGCGGGAGAGGCTTCCTACAATGAGCAGTTCTTC. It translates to CASWGELAGEASYNEQFF.

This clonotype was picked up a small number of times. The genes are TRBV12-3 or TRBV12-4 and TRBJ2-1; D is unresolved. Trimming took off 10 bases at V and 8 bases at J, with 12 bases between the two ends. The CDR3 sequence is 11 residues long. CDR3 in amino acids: CAIRRADEQFF. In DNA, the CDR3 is TGTGCCATCCGACGGGCCGATGAGCAGTTCTTC.

The CDR3 sequence is CSAIPGAGGNTIYF. The CDR3, as DNA: TGCAGTGCTATACCGGGGGCCGGAGGAAACACCATATATTTT. This chain links TRBV20-1 with TRBJ1-3, with TRBD1 as a possible D gene (6 bases). CDR1 DFQATT and CDR2 SNEGSKA come from the germline V gene (reference sequence). With 4 bases removed from V and 4 bases from J, the gap between germline ends came to 14 bases. CDR3 length: 14 residues.

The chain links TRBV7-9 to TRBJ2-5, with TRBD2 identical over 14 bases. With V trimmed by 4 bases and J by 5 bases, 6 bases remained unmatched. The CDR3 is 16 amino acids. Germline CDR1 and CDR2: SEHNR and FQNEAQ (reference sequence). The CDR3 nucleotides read TGTGCCAGCAGCTCGGGACTAGCGGGAGTCGTTGAGACCCAGTACTTC. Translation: CASSSGLAGVVETQYF.

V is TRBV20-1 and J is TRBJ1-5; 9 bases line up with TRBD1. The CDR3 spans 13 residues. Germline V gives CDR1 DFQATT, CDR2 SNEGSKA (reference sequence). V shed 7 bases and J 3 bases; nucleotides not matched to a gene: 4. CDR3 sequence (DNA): TGCAGTGTTTGGACAGGGGCCAATCAGCCCCAGCATTTT. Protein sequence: CSVWTGANQPQHF.